A single sample is the source of the 16 T cell receptor beta chains below, sequenced in a study of blood T cell repertoires in COVID-19. Profiled with immunoSEQ multiplex PCR; TCRdb holds only in-frame clones, not every one. The sample lists around 120,000 clones; 85% to 90% were seen once. The sample was peripheral blood. The receptors come from a woman in her 70s with acute or convalescent COVID-19.

The sample holds one count of this clone. The chain combines TRBV4-1 with TRBJ1-3, with 9 bases that match TRBD1. The V segment lost 5 bases and the J segment 4 bases; nucleotides outside the gene matches: 12. CDR1 and CDR2 from the germline V gene are MGHRA and YSYEKL. This CDR3 region has 17 residues. CDR3: CASSLMPGQGTGNTIYF. The CDR3 region has the DNA TGCGCCAGCAGCTTAATGCCGGGACAGGGTACCGGAAACACCATATATTTT.

This clone has only one observation. The chain recombines TRBV28 with TRBJ2-7; 7 bases align to TRBD1. Trimming removed 6 bases from V and 5 bases from J; junction bases left unmatched: 10. The CDR3 extends over 14 amino acids. Germline CDR1 MDHEN, CDR2 SYDVKM. The CDR3 reads CASRDVRQGDEQYF. CDR3 DNA sequence: TGTGCCAGCAGGGACGTGAGACAGGGAGACGAGCAGTACTTC.

In this sample, this clone turned up a few times. This chain uses TRBV5-5 with TRBJ1-2; TRBD1 is a possible D gene (6 bases). Trimming took off 4 bases at V and 5 bases at J, with 15 bases between the two ends. Germline V gene sequence: CDR1 SGHKS, CDR2 YYEKEE (reference sequence). The CDR3 contains 14 residues. As DNA, the CDR3 is TGTGCCAGCAGCACAGATCAGGGGCAGTATGGCTACACCTTC. This translates into CASSTDQGQYGYTF.

The chain combines TRBV4-1 with TRBJ2-5; no clear D. CDR1 and CDR2 (germline): MGHRA, YSYEKL. V lost 3 bases, J lost 2 bases, and 10 bases lay in between. This CDR3 has 14 residues. The CDR3 is CASSHPQSQETQYF. The DNA of the CDR3 is TGCGCCAGCAGCCACCCCCAGTCGCAAGAGACCCAGTACTTC.

This rearrangement joins TRBV28 to TRBJ2-7; 14 bases are shared with TRBD2. This CDR3 comprises 16 residues. The trim removed 3 bases at V and 3 bases at J, leaving 4 bases unmatched. Germline V gives CDR1 MDHEN, CDR2 SYDVKM. DNA for the CDR3: TGTGCCAGCAGTTTGGGGACTAGCGGGGGAGTCTACGAGCAGTACTTC. Protein product: CASSLGTSGGVYEQYF. Complete variable domain (other parts from reference TRBV28 and TRBJ2-7): DVKVTQSSRYLVKRTGEKVFLECVQDMDHENMFWYRQDPGLGLRLIYFSYDVKMKEKGDIPEGYSVSREKKERFSLILESASTNQTSMYLCASSLGTSGGVYEQYFGPGTRLTVT.

The CDR3, as DNA: TGCAGCGTTGGAGGCCTAAACACTGAAGCTTTCTTT. Its translation is CSVGGLNTEAFF. The gene calls are TRBV29-1 and TRBJ1-1; D remains unclear. Trimming stripped 4 bases from V and 2 bases from J, with 8 bases between. The CDR3 is made up of 12 amino acids. Looked up from germline, CDR1 is SQVTM and CDR2 is ANQGSEA. Filled out from reference TRBV29-1 and TRBJ1-1, the complete variable domain reads SAVISQKPSRDICQRGTSLTIQCQVDSQVTMMFWYRQQPGQSLTLIATANQGSEATYESGFVIDKFPISRPNLTFSTLTVSNMSPEDSSIYLCSVGGLNTEAFFGQGTRLTVV.

The rearrangement joins TRBV3-1 (or the pseudogene TRBV3-2) to TRBJ1-2; D remains unclear. Germline CDR1 reads LGHDT; CDR2 reads YNNKEL (reference sequence). The CDR3 extends over 12 amino acids. V lost 4 bases, J lost 2 bases, and 5 bases lay in between. The CDR3 protein is CASSPSNYGYTF. The CDR3 nucleotides are TGTGCCAGCAGCCCCTCGAACTATGGCTACACCTTC.

The chain links TRBV7-6 to TRBJ2-1, with 10 bases fitting TRBD2. The germline V gene encodes CDR1 SGHVS and CDR2 FNYEAQ. This CDR3 is built from 15 residues. The junction had 2 bases not matched to a gene; V was cut back by 0 bases and J by 6 bases. As DNA, the CDR3 is TGTGCCAGCAGCTTAGCCAGCGGGGGGGCCAATGAGCAGTTCTTC. Translated: CASSLASGGANEQFF. Looking up the rest from reference TRBV7-6 and TRBJ2-1 gives the full variable domain: GAGVSQSPRYKVTKRGQDVALRCDPISGHVSLYWYRQALGQGPEFLTYFNYEAQQDKSGLPNDRFSAERPEGSISTLTIQRTEQRDSAMYRCASSLASGGANEQFFGPGTRLTVL.

The rearrangement joins TRBV27 to TRBJ1-4, with TRBD1 as a possible D gene (5 bases). Deletions cut 3 bases from V and 7 bases from J, with 9 bases between. Germline values: CDR1 MNHEY, CDR2 SMNVEV (reference sequence). The CDR3 covers 13 residues. CDR3 coding DNA: TGTGCCAGCAGTTTCCCAGGGTCTGAAAAACTGTTTTTT. Protein product: CASSFPGSEKLFF.

This CDR3 is CASSVTSGEGEQYF. CDR3 DNA sequence: TGTGCCAGCAGCGTAACGTCCGGGGAGGGCGAGCAGTACTTC. This chain uses TRBV9 with TRBJ2-7, with 7 nucleotides matching TRBD2. The CDR3 sequence is 14 residues long. Germline V gene lookup returns CDR1 SGDLS and CDR2 YYNGEE. Trimming at V came to 1 base and at J to 6 bases, leaving 7 bases not matched to a gene.

This clone has just a few counts. The genes are TRBV30 and TRBJ1-1, with D unclear. CDR1 is GTSNPN, CDR2 SVGIG, per germline (reference sequence). This CDR3 has 12 residues. V lost 4 bases and J lost 8, with 14 bases in between. This chain's CDR3 is CAWTPGPAEAFF. The CDR3 DNA is TGTGCCTGGACCCCGGGTCCCGCCGAAGCTTTCTTT.

This sequence joins TRBV12-3 or TRBV12-4 and TRBJ2-1; 8 bases match TRBD1. This CDR3 region has 13 residues. V shed 5 bases, J shed 14 bases, and the junction held 11 bases outside the gene matches. CDR3 in amino acids: CASSHSDRAREFF. The CDR3 DNA sequence: TGTGCCAGCAGTCACTCGGACAGGGCGCGGGAGTTCTTC.

The chain has TRBV12-5 and TRBJ1-3; a weak D match, TRBD1 (5 bases). This CDR3 comprises 15 residues. Trimming removed 3 bases from V and 2 bases from J, with 11 bases in between. Germline V gene lookup returns CDR1 LGHNT and CDR2 FRNRAP. The CDR3 reads CASGLRGIAGNTIYF. The DNA for the CDR3 is TGTGCTAGTGGTTTAAGGGGTATCGCTGGAAACACCATATATTTT. The variable domain in full, completed from reference TRBV12-5 and TRBJ1-3, reads DARVTQTPRHKVTEMGQEVTMRCQPILGHNTVFWYRQTMMQGLELLAYFRNRAPLDDSGMPKDRFSAEMPDATLATLKIQPSEPRDSAVYFCASGLRGIAGNTIYFGEGSWLTVV.

This clone was seen a handful of times. The chain uses TRBV5-1 and TRBJ1-5; D remains unclear. Germline assignment: CDR1 SGHRS and CDR2 YFSETQ. Trimming pared 0 bases from V and 0 bases from J, leaving 16 bases between. The CDR3 contains 18 residues. The CDR3 nucleotides read TGCGCCAGCAGCTTGGTCTTTATCGGTGCCTATAGCAATCAGCCCCAGCATTTT. Encoded protein: CASSLVFIGAYSNQPQHF.

V is TRBV19 and J is TRBJ1-2; 7 nucleotides line up with TRBD1. With 5 bases clipped from V and 6 bases from J, the junction kept 9 bases outside the gene matches. Germline loops: CDR1 LNHDA, CDR2 SQIVND (reference sequence). The length of the CDR3 is 14 residues. CDR3 in amino acids: CASSLDRFGDGYTF. The CDR3 nucleotides read TGTGCCAGTAGTTTGGACAGGTTTGGCGATGGCTACACCTTC.

The rearrangement links TRBV12-3 or TRBV12-4 to TRBJ1-4, with D possibly being TRBD1 (5 bases). There are 13 residues in the CDR3. V was pared by 6 bases and J by 4 bases, with 9 bases between. CDR3 protein: CASRGVDNEKLFF. The CDR3 DNA reads as TGTGCCAGCAGAGGGGTGGATAATGAAAAACTGTTTTTT.